The 25 T cell receptor beta chains in this list originate from one sample, sequenced in a study of cytomegalovirus exposure and HLA in healthy donors. The assay was immunoSEQ multiplex PCR, and TCRdb's table has in-frame clones only and misses some. The top ten hold 13% of the sample, which has 190,000 or so clones, roughly 82% seen once. Sequenced input: PBMCs. The receptors were gathered from a woman aged 25 to 39 in good health and CMV-seropositive.

This chain links TRBV28 with TRBJ1-2, with unresolved D. V shed 6 bases and J shed 1 base, with 9 bases lying between them. Germline-derived CDR1 and CDR2 are MDHEN and SYDVKM. The length of the CDR3 is 13 residues. CDR3 in amino acids: CASRDLSNYGYTF. As DNA, the CDR3 is TGTGCCAGCAGAGATCTTAGTAACTATGGCTACACCTTC.

There are a few counts of this clone. The V call is TRBV6-5, the J call TRBJ1-1; the D is unclear. The CDR3 runs 15 residues. The germline gives CDR1 MNHEY, CDR2 SVGAGI. Trimming cost V 6 bases and J 1 base, with 15 bases left between them. DNA for the CDR3: TGTGCCAGCAGCCCTACCGGACTGAGGAACACTGAAGCTTTCTTT. As protein: CASSPTGLRNTEAFF.

The genes are TRBV2 and TRBJ1-1, with TRBD1 as a possible D gene (6 bases). Trimming took 7 bases from V and 4 from J, leaving 10 bases between them. The germline V gene has CDR1 SNHLY and CDR2 FYNNEI. The CDR3 is made up of 12 amino acids. CDR3 in amino acids: CASKRDTTEAFF. CDR3 sequence (DNA): TGTGCCAGCAAGCGGGACACCACTGAAGCTTTCTTT.

The rearrangement uses TRBV7-9 and TRBJ1-5, with unresolved D. The CDR3 totals 13 residues. Germline V CDR1 and CDR2: SEHNR, FQNEAQ (reference sequence). V lost 5 bases to trimming and J lost 9 bases, with 14 bases between them. CDR3 bases: TGTGCCAGCAGCCTCGGTCGAACTACGCCCCAGCATTTT. Its translation is CASSLGRTTPQHF.

This clone was seen a single time. The rearrangement links TRBV20-1 to TRBJ2-7, with D unclear. Trimming removed 3 bases from V and 7 bases from J, with 10 bases in between. This CDR3 region has 11 residues. Germline V gene data show CDR1 as DFQATT and CDR2 as SNEGSKA (reference sequence). The CDR3 region has the DNA TGCAGTGCTAGTGGAGCTGGAGAGCAGTACTTC. This codes for CSASGAGEQYF.

The chain combines TRBV7-9 with TRBJ1-5; D is uncertain. The CDR3 has 12 residues. Germline V gene data show CDR1 as SEHNR and CDR2 as FQNEAQ (reference sequence). The ends were cut back, 5 bases at V and 9 bases at J, with 11 bases in the middle. CDR3 sequence (DNA): TGTGCCAGCAGCCCCTTAACCGGGCCCCAGCATTTT. This sequence encodes CASSPLTGPQHF.

This clone was detected a few times. Here the CDR3 DNA reads TGTGCCAGCAGTAACGGGGGGCGAGAGCAGTTCTTC. Translated: CASSNGGREQFF. The chain is built from TRBV6-6 and TRBJ2-1; D possibly corresponds to TRBD2 (7 bases). The CDR3 totals 12 residues. V lost 5 bases, J lost 10 bases, and 12 bases lay in between. Germline CDR1 MNHNY, CDR2 SVGAGI (reference sequence).

This sequence joins TRBV2 and TRBJ2-7; 12 bases fit TRBD2. CDR1 and CDR2 (germline): SNHLY, FYNNEI. The V segment lost 4 bases and the J segment 3 bases; nucleotides outside the gene matches: 10. This CDR3 spans 17 amino acids. The CDR3 is CASSALLAGGGFYEQYF. CDR3 sequence (DNA): TGTGCCAGCAGTGCTTTACTAGCGGGAGGAGGGTTCTACGAGCAGTACTTC.

The CDR3 loop reads CASSGDRMFETQYF. As DNA, the CDR3 is TGTGCCAGCAGCGGGGACAGAATGTTCGAGACCCAGTACTTC. This chain uses TRBV5-6 with TRBJ2-5; TRBD1 agrees at 7 bases. Germline values: CDR1 SGHDT, CDR2 YYEEEE. V lost 4 bases and J lost 5; bases outside the gene matches: 8. This CDR3 comprises 14 residues. The whole variable domain, remainder taken from reference TRBV5-6 and TRBJ2-5, is DAGVTQSPTHLIKTRGQQVTLRCSPKSGHDTVSWYQQALGQGPQFIFQYYEEEERQRGNFPDRFSGHQFPNYSSELNVNALLLGDSALYLCASSGDRMFETQYFGPGTRLLVL.

The sample holds one count of this clone. The gene calls are TRBV13 and TRBJ1-2; tentative D call: TRBD1 (6 bases). Germline V CDR1 and CDR2: PRHDT, FYEKMQ (reference sequence). The CDR3 consists of 14 residues. The V gene lost 1 base and the J gene lost 2 bases, with 8 bases spanning the gap. CDR3 in amino acids: CASSLAGANYGYTF. The DNA for the CDR3 is TGTGCCAGCAGCTTAGCAGGGGCCAACTATGGCTACACCTTC.

This clone was seen repeatedly, ten times or more. The CDR3 nucleotides read TGCGCCAGCAGCTTGGCGGCTGGAACAGACAATGAGCAGTTCTTC. The encoded protein is CASSLAAGTDNEQFF. The gene calls are TRBV5-1 and TRBJ2-1, with D unclear. Deletions cut 0 bases from V and 5 bases from J, with 12 bases between. The CDR3 loop spans 15 amino acids. The germline V gene has CDR1 SGHRS and CDR2 YFSETQ.

The rearrangement joins TRBV18 to TRBJ2-7, with a weak D call TRBD1 (5 bases). CDR1 is KGHSH, CDR2 LQKENI, per germline. V was cut by 2 bases and J by 4 bases, with 9 bases left in between. This CDR3 region has 13 residues. The CDR3 DNA sequence: TGTGCCAGCTCACCATCAGGGTGGTACGAGCAGTACTTC. Its translation: CASSPSGWYEQYF.

This sequence joins TRBV18 and TRBJ1-1; 7 nucleotides line up with TRBD1. Germline loops: CDR1 KGHSH, CDR2 LQKENI. Trimming cost V 2 bases and J 6 bases; bases outside gene matches: 9. The CDR3 extends over 15 amino acids. The CDR3 loop reads CASSPVETGFSEAFF. The CDR3 DNA sequence: TGTGCCAGCTCACCAGTGGAGACAGGGTTTTCTGAAGCTTTCTTT.

J is TRBJ2-7 and V is TRBV5-6; 8 positions agree with TRBD2. CDR1 and CDR2 (germline): SGHDT, YYEEEE. The CDR3 spans 14 residues. V lost 5 bases, J lost 3 bases, and 7 bases stayed unmatched. This CDR3 reads CASRALSGSYEQYF. The CDR3 nucleotides are TGTGCCAGCAGGGCCCTGAGCGGGAGCTACGAGCAGTACTTC.

The chain couples TRBV4-2 to TRBJ2-2, with D perhaps matching TRBD2 (5 bases). Germline V gene sequence: CDR1 LGHNA, CDR2 YNFKEQ. The V and J ends lost 0 bases and 7 bases respectively, with 12 bases between them. This CDR3 is built from 15 residues. In nucleotides, the CDR3 is TGTGCCAGCAGCCAAGAGCGGGTAGAGATCGGGGAGCTGTTTTTT. This sequence encodes CASSQERVEIGELFF.

This clone has only a few counts. J is TRBJ2-7 and V is TRBV5-4; 8 bases match TRBD1. Germline-derived CDR1 and CDR2 are SGHNT and YYREEE (reference sequence). CDR3 length equals 14 residues. V lost 4 bases, J lost 1 base, and 4 bases stayed unmatched. CDR3 DNA: TGTGCCAGCAGCACTCGGACAGGGTCCTACGAGCAGTACTTC. Residues: CASSTRTGSYEQYF.

The rearrangement uses TRBV10-3 and TRBJ1-2; 11 bases map to TRBD1. The CDR3 consists of 14 residues. Germline CDR1 and CDR2: ENHRY and SYGVKD. V dropped 6 bases and J dropped 8; count of bases not matched to a gene: 8. CDR3 sequence reads: CAIRDVGQGEGYTF. The CDR3 DNA sequence: TGTGCCATCAGGGACGTGGGACAGGGGGAAGGCTACACCTTC.

The rearrangement links TRBV5-4 to TRBJ2-3, with 7 bases identical to TRBD1. This CDR3 region has 15 residues. Germline V gene sequence: CDR1 SGHNT, CDR2 YYREEE (reference sequence). V lost 3 bases, J lost 2 bases, and 6 bases stayed unmatched. The CDR3 sequence is CASSSKGQHTDTQYF. The CDR3 DNA is TGTGCCAGCAGCTCCAAGGGACAGCACACAGATACGCAGTATTTT. The entire variable domain, with the rest obtained from reference TRBV5-4 and TRBJ2-3, is as follows: ETGVTQSPTHLIKTRGQQVTLRCSSQSGHNTVSWYQQALGQGPQFIFQYYREEENGRGNFPPRFSGLQFPNYSSELNVNALELDDSALYLCASSSKGQHTDTQYFGPGTRLTVL.

This sequence joins TRBV9 and TRBJ2-5; D is perhaps TRBD1 (5 bases). V shed 0 bases and J shed 5 bases, with 17 bases lying between them. Germline V gene sequence: CDR1 SGDLS, CDR2 YYNGEE. The CDR3 is 16 amino acids. The CDR3 nucleotides read TGTGCCAGCAGCGTAGGGGGAATGCGGCAGGGTGAGACCCAGTACTTC. This codes for CASSVGGMRQGETQYF.

The chain employs TRBV11-2 and TRBJ2-1, with 8 bases aligning to TRBD2. With V trimmed by 5 bases and J by 3 bases, 9 bases remained unmatched. Per germline, CDR1 SGHAT and CDR2 FQNNGV. The CDR3 is made up of 16 amino acids. CDR3 in DNA: TGTGCCAGCAGCCACCGGGGGGGGTCCGGCTACAATGAGCAGTTCTTC. This codes for CASSHRGGSGYNEQFF.

In regard to this clone: Distinct nucleotide sequences in the sample also encode this CDR3. The V call is TRBV19, the J call TRBJ1-2, with 8 bases lining up with TRBD1. This CDR3 has 14 amino acids. Germline V gene lookup returns CDR1 LNHDA and CDR2 SQIVND (reference sequence). V was pared by 3 bases and J by 5 bases, with 5 bases of the junction left unmatched. The CDR3 DNA follows: TGTGCCAGTAGTATCGGACAGGGAGGATATGGCTACACCTTC. Protein product: CASSIGQGGYGYTF.

The chain combines TRBV5-1 with TRBJ2-7; 11 bases line up with TRBD2. The CDR3 is 15 amino acids. CDR1 is SGHRS, CDR2 YFSETQ, per germline. The V segment lost 4 bases and the J segment 2 bases; nucleotides outside the gene matches: 5. For the CDR3, the DNA is TGCGCCAGCAGCGCTGTAGCGGGAGGGCCCTACGAGCAGTACTTC. It specifies CASSAVAGGPYEQYF.

The chain has TRBV6-5 and TRBJ1-2; 7 bases fit TRBD1. Trimming removed 5 bases from V and 7 bases from J; junction bases left unmatched: 4. The CDR3 contains 12 residues. Germline lookup yields CDR1 MNHEY and CDR2 SVGAGI. In DNA, the CDR3 is TGTGCCAGCAGTCGCACAGGGGTTGGCTACACCTTC. It is translated as CASSRTGVGYTF.

This chain links TRBV28 with TRBJ2-7; D is perhaps TRBD2 (6 bases). The CDR3 is 12 amino acids. Germline CDR1 reads MDHEN; CDR2 reads SYDVKM. The germline V and J ends were trimmed by 7 bases and 5 bases, with 12 bases remaining between them. The chain's CDR3 is CASTTWRDEQYF. The CDR3 DNA is TGTGCCAGCACCACTTGGAGGGACGAGCAGTACTTC.

This chain's CDR3 is CASRGARANTGELFF. The CDR3 nucleotides read TGCGCCAGCAGGGGGGCGCGGGCGAACACCGGGGAGCTGTTTTTT. The chain has TRBV5-1 and TRBJ2-2, with D possibly matching TRBD1 (6 bases). This CDR3 region has 15 residues. V lost 5 bases to trimming and J lost 0 bases, with 11 bases between them. Germline V CDR1 and CDR2: SGHRS, YFSETQ.